The clone carrying this T cell receptor beta chain was recorded at least ten times. The target antigen is unknown. The data are from a study of response to subunit inactivated influenza vaccine. Study results and caveats: With each seasonal influenza vaccination, the authors suggested, few new T cells are recruited.

From germline, CDR1 is LNHDA and CDR2 SQIVND (reference sequence). This CDR3 has 13 residues. V lost 4 bases and J 0 bases, leaving 6 bases between the germline ends. TCRdb reprocessed the RT-PCR reads via MiXCR and lists one record per CDR3 protein. The data show 500,000 to 550,000 distinct CDR3 sequences, approximately 7.8% seen once. The source of this sequence is a man aged 50-75 years who received an inactivated influenza vaccine. The chain uses TRBV19 and TRBJ1-1; D might be TRBD1 (5 bases). The sample in question was PBMCs from blood, obtained less than 30 months after vaccination. The CDR3 region is CASSNRMNTEAFF. The DNA of the CDR3 is TGTGCCAGTAGTAACAGGATGAACACTGAAGCTTTCTTT.